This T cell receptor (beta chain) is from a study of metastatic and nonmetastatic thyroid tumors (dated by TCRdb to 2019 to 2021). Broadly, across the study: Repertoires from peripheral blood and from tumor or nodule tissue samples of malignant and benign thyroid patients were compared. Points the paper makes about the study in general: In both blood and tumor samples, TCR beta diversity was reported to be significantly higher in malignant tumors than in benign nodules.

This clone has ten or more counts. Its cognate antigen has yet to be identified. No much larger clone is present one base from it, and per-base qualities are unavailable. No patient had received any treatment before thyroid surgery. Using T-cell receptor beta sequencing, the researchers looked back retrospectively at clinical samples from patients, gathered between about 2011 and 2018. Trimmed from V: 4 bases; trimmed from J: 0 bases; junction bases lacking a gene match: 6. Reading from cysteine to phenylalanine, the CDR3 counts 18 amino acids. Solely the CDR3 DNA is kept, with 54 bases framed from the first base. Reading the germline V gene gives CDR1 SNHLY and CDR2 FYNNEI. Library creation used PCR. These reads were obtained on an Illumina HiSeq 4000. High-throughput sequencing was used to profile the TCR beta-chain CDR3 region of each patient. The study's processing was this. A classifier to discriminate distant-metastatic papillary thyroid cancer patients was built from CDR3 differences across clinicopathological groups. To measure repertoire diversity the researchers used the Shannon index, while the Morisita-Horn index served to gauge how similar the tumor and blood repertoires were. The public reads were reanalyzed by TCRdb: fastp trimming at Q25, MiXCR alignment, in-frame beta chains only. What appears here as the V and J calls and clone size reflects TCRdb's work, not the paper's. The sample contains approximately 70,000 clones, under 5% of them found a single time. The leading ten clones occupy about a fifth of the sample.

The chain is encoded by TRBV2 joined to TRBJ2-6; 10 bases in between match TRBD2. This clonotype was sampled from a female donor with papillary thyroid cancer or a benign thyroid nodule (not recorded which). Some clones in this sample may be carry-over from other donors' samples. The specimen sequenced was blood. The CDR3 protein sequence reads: CASSGLAGGYSGANVLTF. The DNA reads TGTGCCAGCAGTGGATTAGCGGGAGGATACTCTGGGGCCAACGTCCTGACTTTC.